The 23 T cell receptor beta chains in this list originate from one sample, sequenced in a study of identical twins. TCRdb used MiXCR to reprocess the 5' RACE reads, holding one entry per CDR3 protein. The sample carries around 1.7 million distinct CDR3 sequences, around 29% recorded once. Material for sequencing was cord blood. Receptors originate from a newborn girl in good health.

The chain links TRBV20-1 to TRBJ2-5; TRBD2 is a possible D gene (7 bases). Germline assignment: CDR1 DFQATT and CDR2 SNEGSKA (reference sequence). The CDR3 runs to 13 residues. The V gene lost 3 bases and the J gene lost 3 bases, with 11 bases spanning the gap. The CDR3 loop is CSASRGAEETQYF. DNA for the CDR3: TGCAGTGCTAGTCGGGGGGCCGAAGAGACCCAGTACTTC.

This clonotype was observed a handful of times. V gene TRBV13 combines with J gene TRBJ1-5; TRBD1 is a possible D gene (6 bases). Germline V gives CDR1 PRHDT, CDR2 FYEKMQ (reference sequence). The CDR3 covers 13 residues. Trimming shortened V by 5 bases and J by 10 bases, and 15 bases separated the two germline ends. The CDR3 sequence is CASSPQGREPQHF. CDR3 coding DNA: TGTGCCAGCAGCCCCCAGGGGCGAGAACCCCAGCATTTT.

The J gene is TRBJ1-1, the V gene TRBV20-1; no firm D call. The CDR3 has 13 amino acids. Germline CDR1 reads DFQATT; CDR2 reads SNEGSKA (reference sequence). V shed 2 bases and J shed 1 base, with 8 bases lying between them. The CDR3 sequence: CSARRGPNTEAFF. The DNA for the CDR3 is TGCAGTGCTAGACGGGGTCCGAACACTGAAGCTTTCTTT.

In this sample, this clonotype turned up a few times. V is TRBV28 and J is TRBJ1-2; 10 bases are shared with TRBD1. CDR1 and CDR2 (germline): MDHEN, SYDVKM. Unmatched junction bases numbered 10, after V lost 5 bases and J lost 7 bases. There are 15 residues in the CDR3. The CDR3 here is CASSTLNRDRGGYTF. CDR3 in DNA: TGTGCCAGCAGTACCCTAAACCGGGACAGGGGTGGCTACACCTTC.

This clonotype showed up just a few times. The CDR3 loop reads CASSLFPGRTDTQYF. As DNA, the CDR3 is TGTGCCAGCAGCTTATTTCCGGGGAGGACAGATACGCAGTATTTT. This chain uses TRBV11-1 with TRBJ2-3; perhaps TRBD2 as D (6 bases). This CDR3 contains 15 residues. V lost 2 bases to trimming and J lost 3 bases, with 12 bases between them. Looked up from germline, CDR1 is SGHAT and CDR2 is FQDESV (reference sequence).

In this sample, this clonotype turned up once. The genes are TRBV6-1 and TRBJ2-4, with 14 bases fitting TRBD2. Germline V CDR1 and CDR2: MNHNS, SASEGT. The J segment lost 5 bases and the V segment lost 4 bases, leaving 7 bases of the junction unmatched. The CDR3 length is 17 residues. The CDR3 reads CASSVTSGRGMQNIQYF. The DNA for the CDR3 is TGTGCCAGCAGTGTGACTAGCGGGAGGGGGATGCAAAACATTCAGTACTTC.

This clonotype was recorded a few times. This chain uses TRBV5-1 with TRBJ2-3; D unclear. Per the germline V gene, CDR1 is SGHRS and CDR2 is YFSETQ. The V and J ends lost 0 bases and 0 bases respectively, with 11 bases between them. The CDR3 consists of 16 residues. CDR3 sequence reads: CASSLVQSESTDTQYF. The CDR3, as DNA: TGCGCCAGCAGCTTGGTACAGAGCGAGAGCACAGATACGCAGTATTTT.

The chain couples TRBV9 to TRBJ1-5; 7 bases agree with TRBD1. The trim removed 2 bases at V and 7 bases at J, leaving 6 bases unmatched. CDR1 is SGDLS, CDR2 YYNGEE, per germline. This CDR3 region has 14 residues. CDR3 nucleotides: TGTGCCAGCAGCGTTACAGGGGCGGGACAGCCCCAGCATTTT. Its protein is CASSVTGAGQPQHF. Based on the CDR3 plus reference TRBV9 and TRBJ1-5, the full variable domain is DSGVTQTPKHLITATGQRVTLRCSPRSGDLSVYWYQQSLDQGLQFLIQYYNGEERAKGNILERFSAQQFPDLHSELNLSSLELGDSALYFCASSVTGAGQPQHFGDGTRLSIL.

V gene TRBV20-1 combines with J gene TRBJ1-2; 8 nucleotides match TRBD1. J gave up 8 bases and V 5 bases, and 4 bases lay outside the gene matches. Germline V gene sequence: CDR1 DFQATT, CDR2 SNEGSKA (reference sequence). The CDR3 has 11 amino acids. The CDR3, as DNA: TGCAGTGCTTCAAACAGGGGGGGCTACACCTTC. Encoded protein: CSASNRGGYTF.

This clonotype was counted only a few times. The chain is built from TRBV12-3 or TRBV12-4 and TRBJ1-1; unclear D gene. The CDR3 loop spans 14 amino acids. Trimming left V 3 bases short and J 5 bases short, with 13 bases between. The CDR3 DNA sequence: TGTGCCAGCAGTTTTGCGGGGTCGGGGACTGAAGCTTTCTTT. Amino acids: CASSFAGSGTEAFF.

The gene calls are TRBV30 and TRBJ2-5; D gene ambiguous. The germline gives CDR1 GTSNPN, CDR2 SVGIG (reference sequence). This CDR3 has 13 amino acids. Between the trimmed V and J ends, which lost 3 bases and 1 base, there was a span of 9 bases. The CDR3 reads CAWSRGSQETQYF. The CDR3 DNA sequence: TGTGCCTGGAGCCGTGGGTCCCAAGAGACCCAGTACTTC.

About this clonotype: A junction boundary mismatches the germline segment, possibly from a read error. The J gene is TRBJ2-7, the V gene TRBV6-2 or TRBV6-3, with D perhaps TRBD2 (6 bases). The CDR3 runs 14 residues. In germline, CDR1 is MNHEY, CDR2 SVGEGT. The CDR3 DNA follows: TGTGCCAACAGTCACACAAGGGTACCTCGGGAGCGGTACTTC. Its protein is CANSHTRVPRERYF.

Note on this clonotype: The junction departs from the called germline gene at one end, perhaps through a read error. The J gene is TRBJ2-1, the V gene TRBV6-6; D is perhaps TRBD1 or TRBD2 (5 bases each). Germline loops: CDR1 MNHNY, CDR2 SVGAGI (reference sequence). The CDR3 has 17 amino acids. The CDR3 DNA is TGTGGCAGCAGTTACCGGGGACGGAATGTTTACTACAATGAGCAGTTCTTC. It encodes CGSSYRGRNVYYNEQFF.

This chain joins TRBV10-3 and TRBJ1-5; D gene uncertain. This CDR3 contains 14 residues. Trimming shortened V by 3 bases and J by 0 bases, and 6 bases separated the two germline ends. From germline, CDR1 is ENHRY and CDR2 SYGVKD. The CDR3 here is CAISDQVSNQPQHF. The CDR3 DNA reads as TGTGCCATCAGTGATCAGGTTAGCAATCAGCCCCAGCATTTT.

This clonotype was seen a few times. The chain links TRBV4-2 to TRBJ2-3; TRBD2 matches 8 bases. CDR3 length equals 17 residues. CDR1 and CDR2 (germline): LGHNA, YNFKEQ. The ends lost 0 bases at V and 3 bases at J; junction bases unmatched: 8. The CDR3 DNA reads TGTGCCAGCAGCCAAGACGCCGCGGGGGGCGGAACAGATACGCAGTATTTT. Its translation is CASSQDAAGGGTDTQYF.

This clonotype occurred a few times. The rearrangement uses TRBV20-1 and TRBJ2-1, with 7 bases identical to TRBD2. V lost 0 bases, J lost 0 bases, and 8 bases stayed unmatched. The CDR3 length is 17 residues. CDR1 is DFQATT and CDR2 is SNEGSKA in the germline V gene (reference sequence). This CDR3 reads CSARDPPSGSSYNEQFF. For the CDR3, the DNA is TGCAGTGCTAGAGATCCCCCTAGCGGCAGCTCCTACAATGAGCAGTTCTTC.

V and J are TRBV19 and TRBJ1-2; D might be TRBD1 (5 bases). The CDR3 covers 15 residues. Trimming took off 6 bases at V and 2 bases at J, with 16 bases between the two ends. The germline CDR1 and CDR2 sequences are LNHDA and SQIVND (reference sequence). CDR3 DNA sequence: TGTGCCAGTAGCCCAAGTACGGGGGAGAACTATGGCTACACCTTC. It specifies CASSPSTGENYGYTF.

The chain links TRBV20-1 to TRBJ1-1, with D tentatively TRBD1 (6 bases). The CDR3 contains 15 residues. Trimming shortened V by 0 bases and J by 5 bases, and 16 bases separated the two germline ends. The germline V gene has CDR1 DFQATT and CDR2 SNEGSKA (reference sequence). CDR3 region: CSARDWGGAGTEAFF. DNA of the CDR3: TGCAGTGCTAGAGATTGGGGGGGCGCGGGGACTGAAGCTTTCTTT.

This clonotype has a handful of counts. The chain has TRBV7-8 and TRBJ2-3; D unclear. The CDR3 has 19 amino acids. The V end lost 1 base, the J end lost 0 bases, and 20 bases lay between the germline ends. Germline-derived CDR1 and CDR2 are SGHVS and FQNEAQ. The CDR3 protein is CASSLGSERVWVSTDTQYF. The CDR3 bases are TGTGCCAGCAGCTTAGGAAGTGAGAGAGTGTGGGTTAGCACAGATACGCAGTATTTT.

This clonotype was counted a few times. This chain connects TRBV20-1 to TRBJ2-5; D remains ambiguous. This CDR3 is 10 amino acids long. Germline V gives CDR1 DFQATT, CDR2 SNEGSKA (reference sequence). The CDR3 DNA is TGCATCCCGGAAAGGGAGACCCAGTACTTC. Translating gives CIPERETQYF.

This sequence joins TRBV19 and TRBJ2-7, with D perhaps TRBD1 (5 bases). Trimming took off 10 bases at V and 2 bases at J, with 18 bases between the two ends. CDR3 length equals 14 residues. The germline gives CDR1 LNHDA, CDR2 SQIVND (reference sequence). This CDR3 is CATKPQDGTYEQYF. The CDR3 DNA reads TGTGCCACTAAACCACAGGACGGTACCTACGAGCAGTACTTC.

The chain has TRBV5-1 and TRBJ2-1, with no clear D. The end of the DNA aligns better with TRBJ2-7, so the J call may be wrong. CDR3 length equals 15 residues. Germline V gives CDR1 SGHRS, CDR2 YFSETQ. The CDR3 region is CASSLAISSYNEQYF. The DNA for the CDR3 is TGCGCCAGCAGCTTGGCAATTAGCTCCTACAATGAGCAGTACTTC.

The chain joins TRBV7-6 to TRBJ1-2, with TRBD1 as a possible D gene (5 bases). V was pared by 8 bases and J by 5 bases, with 21 bases between. This CDR3 has 15 residues. Germline CDR1 SGHVS, CDR2 FNYEAQ. The CDR3 DNA reads as TGTGCCAGCGGCTCCCACAGGTCCCGAGGTTATGGCTACACCTTC. Its translation: CASGSHRSRGYGYTF.